One sample yielded the 10 T cell receptor beta chains listed below, sequenced in a study of shared clonotypes between healthy human individuals. Data came from immunoSEQ multiplex PCR; TCRdb stores just in-frame clones and leaves some out. The table includes about 820,000 clones, 80% to 95% detected once. Naive CD8 cells lacked CD45RO and underwent positive selection for CCR7, leaving out terminally differentiated effector memory CD45RA+ cells. Sequencing was done on a sample of naive CD8+ T cells sorted from blood. These receptor sequences come from a man aged 30-40 years in good health.

The rearrangement joins TRBV9 to TRBJ2-1; 10 bases map to TRBD2. The CDR3 has 20 amino acids. After removal of 3 bases from V and 3 bases from J, the junction contained 18 bases not matched to a gene. Germline V CDR1 and CDR2: SGDLS, YYNGEE. The CDR3 reads CASSAPGLARGEGHYNEQFF. CDR3 DNA sequence: TGTGCCAGCAGCGCACCGGGACTAGCGCGGGGGGAAGGCCACTACAATGAGCAGTTCTTC.

This clone was found once. The gene calls are TRBV19 and TRBJ2-4, with D unresolved. Per the germline V gene, CDR1 is LNHDA and CDR2 is SQIVND (reference sequence). The ends were cut back, 5 bases at V and 6 bases at J, with 14 bases in the middle. This CDR3 contains 14 residues. As DNA, the CDR3 is TGTGCCAGTAGTGAGGTTGGAAGGCCAAACATTCAGTACTTC. Translating gives CASSEVGRPNIQYF. Full variable domain (outside the CDR3, taken from reference TRBV19 and TRBJ2-4): DGGITQSPKYLFRKEGQNVTLSCEQNLNHDAMYWYRQDPGQGLRLIYYSQIVNDFQKGDIAEGYSVSREKKESFPLTVTSAQKNPTAFYLCASSEVGRPNIQYFGAGTRLSVL.

This chain uses TRBV28 with TRBJ2-1, with D hard to call. Germline V gene lookup returns CDR1 MDHEN and CDR2 SYDVKM. The V end was cut by 6 bases, the J end by 0 bases, with 6 bases between. The CDR3 runs to 13 residues. CDR3 region: CASSSRSYNEQFF. The CDR3 region has the DNA TGTGCCAGCAGCTCCCGCTCCTACAATGAGCAGTTCTTC.

The chain has TRBV11-1 and TRBJ2-7; D is perhaps TRBD1 (6 bases). This CDR3 has 14 amino acids. Germline V gene sequence: CDR1 SGHAT, CDR2 FQDESV (reference sequence). Trimming took off 5 bases at V and 2 bases at J, with 13 bases between the two ends. The CDR3 sequence: CASSAGRGPYEQYF. The DNA for the CDR3 is TGTGCCAGCAGCGCCGGCAGGGGTCCCTACGAGCAGTACTTC.

This rearrangement joins TRBV29-1 to TRBJ2-1, with a possible D match to TRBD1 (5 bases). V gave up 1 base and J gave up 4 bases, with 17 bases separating them. Germline V gene data show CDR1 as SQVTM and CDR2 as ANQGSEA. This CDR3 comprises 16 residues. CDR3 sequence reads: CSVEGWSLQVYNEQFF. The CDR3 region has the DNA TGCAGCGTTGAAGGTTGGTCTTTACAGGTTTACAATGAGCAGTTCTTC.

The chain recombines TRBV5-5 with TRBJ2-1, with 9 bases lining up with TRBD2. Per germline, CDR1 SGHKS and CDR2 YYEKEE (reference sequence). There are 13 residues in the CDR3. V lost 4 bases to trimming and J lost 15 bases; unmatched junction nucleotides: 11. CDR3 protein: CASSPPTGLALFF. Here the CDR3 DNA reads TGTGCCAGCAGCCCACCGACGGGACTAGCTCTGTTCTTC.

The chain has TRBV4-1 and TRBJ2-2, with D hard to call. V was cut by 4 bases and J by 2 bases, with 11 bases left in between. Per germline, CDR1 MGHRA and CDR2 YSYEKL. The CDR3 length is 15 residues. For the CDR3, the DNA is TGCGCCAGCAGCCGAACTCAGGTTAACACCGGGGAGCTGTTTTTT. It translates to CASSRTQVNTGELFF.

The V gene is TRBV7-9, the J gene TRBJ2-2, with D unresolved. CDR3 size: 14 residues. Trimming stripped 3 bases from V and 3 bases from J, with 8 bases between. Germline values: CDR1 SEHNR, CDR2 FQNEAQ (reference sequence). The CDR3 sequence: CASSLLGYTGELFF. In DNA, the CDR3 is TGTGCCAGCAGCTTGCTGGGTTACACCGGGGAGCTGTTTTTT.

This chain uses TRBV28 with TRBJ2-1, with TRBD2 identical over 14 bases. The V and J ends lost 6 bases and 2 bases, in that order; junction bases with no gene match: 3. Germline assignment: CDR1 MDHEN and CDR2 SYDVKM. This CDR3 has 16 residues. CDR3 residues: CASRVTSGRAYNEQFF. CDR3 bases: TGTGCCAGCAGGGTGACTAGCGGGAGGGCCTACAATGAGCAGTTCTTC.

V and J are TRBV5-1 and TRBJ2-7, with D possibly matching TRBD2 (6 bases). The CDR3 loop spans 17 amino acids. Germline-derived CDR1 and CDR2 are SGHRS and YFSETQ. The germline V and J ends were trimmed by 4 bases and 1 base, with 21 bases remaining between them. The CDR3 loop is CASSLPDYRRKSYEQYF. CDR3 nucleotides: TGCGCCAGCAGCCTACCGGACTACAGAAGAAAATCCTACGAGCAGTACTTC.